Below, one TCR beta chain is given with its context. The sample belongs to a study of blood T cell repertoires in COVID-19. Study-wide background: There were acute and convalescent COVID-19 samples, and they came from the United States, Italy and Spain. The analysed material was cDNA or gDNA that came from T cells, B-cell-depleted T cells, or PBMCs.

Authors' data handling: It was from reference gene primer amplification that nucleated cell counts were estimated. The assay was immunoSEQ multiplex PCR, and TCRdb's table has in-frame clones only and misses some. V, J and clone size are taken as reported in that table, and D and trimming were inferred from the DNA itself. The sample consists of about 220,000 clones, 80% to 85% of them appearing once. Sequenced input: peripheral blood. The TCR sequence derives from a woman aged 60-75 years who had recovered from COVID-19.

The CDR3: CASYTGTSGTGELFF. The CDR3, as DNA: TGTGCCAGCTATACCGGGACTAGCGGCACCGGGGAGCTGTTTTTT. This chain joins TRBV11-2 and TRBJ2-2, with 11 bases matching TRBD2. V trimming: 8 bases; J trimming: 4 bases; junction bases outside the gene matches: 6. The CDR3 sequence is 15 residues long. The V gene's germline CDR1 is SGHAT and CDR2 FQNNGV. Using reference TRBV11-2 and TRBJ2-2 for the parts outside the CDR3, the full variable domain is EAGVAQSPRYKIIEKRQSVAFWCNPISGHATLYWYQQILGQGPKLLIQFQNNGVVDDSQLPKDRFSAERLKGVDSTLKIQPAKLEDSAVYLCASYTGTSGTGELFFGEGSRLTVL.